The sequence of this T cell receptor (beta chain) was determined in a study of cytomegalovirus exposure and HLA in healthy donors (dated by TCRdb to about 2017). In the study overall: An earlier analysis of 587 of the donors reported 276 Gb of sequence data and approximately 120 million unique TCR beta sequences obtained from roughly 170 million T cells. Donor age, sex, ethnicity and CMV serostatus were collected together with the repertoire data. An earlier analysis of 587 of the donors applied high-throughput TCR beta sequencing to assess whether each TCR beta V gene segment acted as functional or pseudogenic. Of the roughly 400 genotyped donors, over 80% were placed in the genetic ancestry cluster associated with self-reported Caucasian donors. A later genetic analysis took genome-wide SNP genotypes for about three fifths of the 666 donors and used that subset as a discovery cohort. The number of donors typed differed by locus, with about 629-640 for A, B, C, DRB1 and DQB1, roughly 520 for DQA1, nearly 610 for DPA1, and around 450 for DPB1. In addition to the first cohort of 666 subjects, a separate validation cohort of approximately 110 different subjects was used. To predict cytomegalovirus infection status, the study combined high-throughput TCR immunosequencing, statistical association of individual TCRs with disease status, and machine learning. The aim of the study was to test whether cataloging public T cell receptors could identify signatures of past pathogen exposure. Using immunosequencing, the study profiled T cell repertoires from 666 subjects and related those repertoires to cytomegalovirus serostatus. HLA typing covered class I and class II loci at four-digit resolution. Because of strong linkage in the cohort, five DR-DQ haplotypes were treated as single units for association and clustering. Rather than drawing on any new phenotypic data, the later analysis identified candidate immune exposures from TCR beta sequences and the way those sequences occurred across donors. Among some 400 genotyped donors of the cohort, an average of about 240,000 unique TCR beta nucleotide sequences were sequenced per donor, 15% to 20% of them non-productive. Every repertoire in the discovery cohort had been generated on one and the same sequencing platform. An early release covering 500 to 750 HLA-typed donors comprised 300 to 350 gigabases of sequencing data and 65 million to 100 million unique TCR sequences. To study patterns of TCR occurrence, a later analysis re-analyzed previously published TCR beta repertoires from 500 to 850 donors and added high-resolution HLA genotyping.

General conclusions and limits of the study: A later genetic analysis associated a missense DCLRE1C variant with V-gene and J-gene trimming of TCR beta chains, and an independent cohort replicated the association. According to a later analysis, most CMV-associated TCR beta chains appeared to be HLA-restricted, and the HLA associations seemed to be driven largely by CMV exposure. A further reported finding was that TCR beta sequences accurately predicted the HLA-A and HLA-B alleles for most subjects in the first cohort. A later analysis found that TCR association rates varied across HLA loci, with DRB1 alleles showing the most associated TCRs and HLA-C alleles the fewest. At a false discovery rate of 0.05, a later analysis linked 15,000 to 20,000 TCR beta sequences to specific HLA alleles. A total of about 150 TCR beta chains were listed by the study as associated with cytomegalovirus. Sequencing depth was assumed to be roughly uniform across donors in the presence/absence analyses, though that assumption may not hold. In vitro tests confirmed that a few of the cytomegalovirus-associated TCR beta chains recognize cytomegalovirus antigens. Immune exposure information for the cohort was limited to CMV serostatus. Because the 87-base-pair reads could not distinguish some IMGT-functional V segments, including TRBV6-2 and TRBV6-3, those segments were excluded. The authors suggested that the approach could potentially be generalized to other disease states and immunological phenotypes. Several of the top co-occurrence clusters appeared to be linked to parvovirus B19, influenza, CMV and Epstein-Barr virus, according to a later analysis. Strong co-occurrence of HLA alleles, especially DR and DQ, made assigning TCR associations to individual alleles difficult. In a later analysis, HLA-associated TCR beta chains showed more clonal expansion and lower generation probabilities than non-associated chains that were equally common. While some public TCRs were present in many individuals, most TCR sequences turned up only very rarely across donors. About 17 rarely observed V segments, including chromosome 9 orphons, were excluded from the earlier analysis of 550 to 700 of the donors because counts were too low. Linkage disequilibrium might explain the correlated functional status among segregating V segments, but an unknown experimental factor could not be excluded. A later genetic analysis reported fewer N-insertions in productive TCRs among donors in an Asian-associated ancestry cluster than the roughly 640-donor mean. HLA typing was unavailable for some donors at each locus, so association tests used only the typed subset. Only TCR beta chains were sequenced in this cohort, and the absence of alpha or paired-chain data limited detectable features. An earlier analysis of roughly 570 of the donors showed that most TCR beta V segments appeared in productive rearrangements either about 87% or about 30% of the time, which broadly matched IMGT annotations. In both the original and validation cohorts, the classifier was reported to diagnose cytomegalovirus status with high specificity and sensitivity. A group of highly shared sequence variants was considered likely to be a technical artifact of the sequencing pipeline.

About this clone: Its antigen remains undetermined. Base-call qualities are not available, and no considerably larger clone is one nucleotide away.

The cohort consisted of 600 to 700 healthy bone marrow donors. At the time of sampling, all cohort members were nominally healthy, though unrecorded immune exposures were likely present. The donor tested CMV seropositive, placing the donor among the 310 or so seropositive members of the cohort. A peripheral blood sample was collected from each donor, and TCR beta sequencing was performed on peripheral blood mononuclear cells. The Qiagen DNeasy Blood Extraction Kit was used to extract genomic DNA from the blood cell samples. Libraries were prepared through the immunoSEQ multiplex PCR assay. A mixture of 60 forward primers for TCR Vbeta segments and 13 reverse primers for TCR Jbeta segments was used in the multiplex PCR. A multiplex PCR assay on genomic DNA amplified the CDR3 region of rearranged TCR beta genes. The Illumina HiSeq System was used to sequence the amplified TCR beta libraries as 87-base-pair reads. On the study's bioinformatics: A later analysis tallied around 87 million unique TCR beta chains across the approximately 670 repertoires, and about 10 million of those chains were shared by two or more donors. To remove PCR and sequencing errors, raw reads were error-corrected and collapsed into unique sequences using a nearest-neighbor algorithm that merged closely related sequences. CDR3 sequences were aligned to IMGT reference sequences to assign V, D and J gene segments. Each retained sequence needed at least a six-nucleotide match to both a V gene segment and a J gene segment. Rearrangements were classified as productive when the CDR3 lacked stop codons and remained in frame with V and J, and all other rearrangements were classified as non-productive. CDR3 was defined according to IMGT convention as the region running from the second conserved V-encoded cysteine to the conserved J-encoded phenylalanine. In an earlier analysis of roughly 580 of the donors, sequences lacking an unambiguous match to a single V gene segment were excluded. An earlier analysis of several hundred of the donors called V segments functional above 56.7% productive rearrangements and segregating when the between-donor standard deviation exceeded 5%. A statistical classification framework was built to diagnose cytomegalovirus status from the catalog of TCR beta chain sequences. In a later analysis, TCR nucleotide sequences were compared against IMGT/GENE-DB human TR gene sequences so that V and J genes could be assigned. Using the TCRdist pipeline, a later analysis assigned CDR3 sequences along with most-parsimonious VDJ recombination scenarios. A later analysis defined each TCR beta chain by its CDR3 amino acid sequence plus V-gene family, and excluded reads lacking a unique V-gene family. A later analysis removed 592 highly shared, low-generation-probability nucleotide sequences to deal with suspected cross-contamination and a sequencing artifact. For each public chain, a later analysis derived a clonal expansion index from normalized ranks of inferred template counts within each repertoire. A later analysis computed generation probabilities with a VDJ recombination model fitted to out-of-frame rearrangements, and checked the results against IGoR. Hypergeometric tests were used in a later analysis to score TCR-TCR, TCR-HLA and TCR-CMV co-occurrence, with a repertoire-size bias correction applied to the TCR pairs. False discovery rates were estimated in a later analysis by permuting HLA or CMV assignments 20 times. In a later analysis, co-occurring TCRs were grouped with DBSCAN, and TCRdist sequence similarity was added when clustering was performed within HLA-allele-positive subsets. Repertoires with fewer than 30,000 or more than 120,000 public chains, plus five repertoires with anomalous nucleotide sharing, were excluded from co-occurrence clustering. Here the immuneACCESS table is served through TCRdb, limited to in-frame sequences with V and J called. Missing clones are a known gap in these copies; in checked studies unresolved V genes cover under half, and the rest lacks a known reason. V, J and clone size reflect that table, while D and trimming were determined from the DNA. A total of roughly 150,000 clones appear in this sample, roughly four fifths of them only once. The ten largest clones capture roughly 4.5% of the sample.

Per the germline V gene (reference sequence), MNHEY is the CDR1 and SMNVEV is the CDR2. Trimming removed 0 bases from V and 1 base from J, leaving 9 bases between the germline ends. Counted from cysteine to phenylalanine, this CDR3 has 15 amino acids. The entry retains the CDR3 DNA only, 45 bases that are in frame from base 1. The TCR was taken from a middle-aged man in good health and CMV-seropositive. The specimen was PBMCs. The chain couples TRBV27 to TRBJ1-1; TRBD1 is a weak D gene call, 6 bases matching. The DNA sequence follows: TGTGCCAGCAGTTTATCCAGGGGCCCGAACACTGAAGCTTTCTTT. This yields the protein CASSLSRGPNTEAFF.